The entry that follows covers one T cell receptor (beta chain) sequence. This sample stems from a study of T cell changes during pregnancy in multiple sclerosis. This table comes from immunoSEQ multiplex PCR, and its TCRdb copy is limited to in-frame clones, with some not included. This table holds 60,000 to 75,000 clones, 90% to 95% found once. This CDR3 has 14 amino acids. J was trimmed by 5 bases and V by 5 bases; bases with no gene match: 8. The germline CDR1 and CDR2 sequences are WNHNN and SYGVQD (reference sequence). The chain carries TRBV10-1 and TRBJ2-7; 8 nucleotides match TRBD1. The clonotype originates from a female donor with multiple sclerosis, enrolled in a pregnancy study. The starting material was peripheral blood, obtained before pregnancy. The CDR3 sequence is CASSPGQVVHEQYF. CDR3 DNA sequence: TGCGCCAGCAGTCCGGGACAGGTCGTCCACGAGCAGTACTTC.